A single count supports the clone carrying this T cell receptor beta chain. Seattle patient enrollment occurred during active infection, with longitudinal follow-up thereafter. Original processing methods: Amplifying reference gene primers gave estimates of nucleated cell counts. TCRdb keeps only in-frame clones here, not all; method: immunoSEQ multiplex PCR. V and J calls and clone size follow that table, whereas D and trimming were derived from the DNA. This sample carries approximately 110,000 clones, approximately 90% of them seen once, and the ten largest clones take roughly 2.1%. These data are taken from a study of blood T cell repertoires in COVID-19. For the study at large: From the United States, Italy and Spain came samples of acute and convalescent COVID-19. Nucleic acid was either cDNA or gDNA, and it came from T cells, B-cell-depleted T cells, or PBMCs.

The sequence derives from a man in his forties or fifties with COVID-19, enrolled during active disease. The sample consisted of peripheral blood.

CDR3 in DNA: TGTGCCAGCAGCTCTACAGGGTTTGAGCAGTTCTTC. It is translated as CASSSTGFEQFF. The chain uses TRBV11-3 and TRBJ2-1, with D possibly TRBD1 on 6 matching bases. Germline assignment: CDR1 SGHNT and CDR2 YENEEA. The CDR3 length is 12 residues. Trimming stripped 4 bases from V and 9 bases from J, with 10 bases between.